This T cell receptor (beta chain) was recovered during a study of radiotherapy plus CTLA-4 blockade in lung cancer. Study background: Objective response was observed in more than 15% of patients, and disease control in 30% to 40%.

Study-wide points: Blood TCR clones of tumor origin expanded after radiotherapy plus ipilimumab.

The study treated chemo-refractory metastatic non-small-cell lung cancer patients with focal radiation plus ipilimumab CTLA-4 blockade. A word on this clone: Its specificity is unknown.

Here immunoSEQ multiplex PCR was the method, and the copy in TCRdb shows in-frame clones only, minus some. The profile shows over 11,000 clones, around 87% of them singletons. The starting material was peripheral blood, obtained from a patient treated with radiotherapy plus ipilimumab. This receptor was obtained from a human donor with non-small cell lung cancer that progressed on radiotherapy plus ipilimumab. Some clones in this sample may be carry-over from other donors' samples.

The CDR3 DNA sequence: TGTGCCAGCAGTGGCACGGCGGGACGAGGCAATCAAGAGACCCAGTACTTC. Encoded protein: CASSGTAGRGNQETQYF. The rearrangement links TRBV28 to TRBJ2-5; perhaps TRBD2 as D (6 bases). The V and J ends lost 5 bases and 2 bases respectively, with 21 bases between them. The CDR3 spans 17 residues. The germline V gene encodes CDR1 MDHEN and CDR2 SYDVKM.